A selection of T cell receptor beta chains follows, all from one sample in a study of read filtering for tumor transcriptome and immune sequencing. TCRdb called the reads again in MiXCR, with one record for every CDR3 protein. The sample carries roughly 38,000 distinct CDR3 sequences, around an eighth recorded once. Material for sequencing was a population of CD138-negative cells sorted from bone marrow. These receptors all come from a donor older than 35 with multiple myeloma. Both conserved end residues are part of each CDR3. D genes are given only for firm matches. Not all rows give a size; the values are once, few, many and, for expanded clones, a class.

V gene: TRBV7-9; clone size: few; D gene: -; J gene: TRBJ2-3; CDR3 protein: CASSPPRGPLDTQYF; CDR3 DNA: TGTGCCAGCAGCCCACCCCGAGGCCCGTTGGATACGCAGTATTTT
V gene: TRBV7-2; clone size: many; D gene: -; J gene: TRBJ2-5; CDR3 protein: CASSLDSRGVETQYF; CDR3 DNA: TGTGCCAGCAGCTTAGATTCACGGGGCGTTGAGACCCAGTACTTC
V gene: TRBV9; clone size: many; D gene: TRBD1; J gene: TRBJ2-7; CDR3 protein: CASSVGMGQAYEQYF; CDR3 DNA: TGTGCCAGCAGCGTAGGAATGGGACAGGCCTACGAGCAGTACTTC
V gene: TRBV29-1; clone size: many; D gene: TRBD1; J gene: TRBJ2-7; CDR3 protein: CSVPGDRTYEQYF; CDR3 DNA: TGCAGCGTCCCAGGGGACAGAACTTACGAGCAGTACTTC
V gene: TRBV9; clone size: many; D gene: TRBD1; J gene: TRBJ2-7; CDR3 protein: CASSVTGGYEQYF; CDR3 DNA: TGTGCCAGCAGCGTAACAGGGGGTTACGAGCAGTACTTC
V gene: TRBV5-1; clone size: many; D gene: -; J gene: TRBJ2-1; CDR3 protein: CASSLEQTKQFF; CDR3 DNA: TGCGCCAGCAGCTTGGAGCAGACAAAGCAGTTCTTC
V gene: TRBV12-5; clone size: many; D gene: -; J gene: TRBJ1-1; CDR3 protein: CASGWGRNTEAFF; CDR3 DNA: TGTGCTAGTGGTTGGGGGAGGAACACTGAAGCTTTCTTT
V gene: TRBV28; clone size: many; D gene: -; J gene: TRBJ2-6; CDR3 protein: CASSSWSRGANVLTF; CDR3 DNA: TGTGCCAGCAGTTCGTGGTCGAGAGGGGCCAACGTCCTGACTTTC
V gene: TRBV10-3; clone size: many; D gene: -; J gene: TRBJ1-5; CDR3 protein: CAIRGGGDNQPQHF; CDR3 DNA: TGTGCCATCCGAGGTGGAGGGGATAATCAGCCCCAGCATTTT
V gene: TRBV20-1; clone size: many; D gene: TRBD1; J gene: TRBJ1-4; CDR3 protein: CSARGRDSRQEKLFF; CDR3 DNA: TGCAGTGCTAGAGGCCGGGACAGCCGGCAGGAAAAACTGTTTTTT
V gene: TRBV29-1; clone size: many; D gene: -; J gene: TRBJ1-1; CDR3 protein: CSVDRAIAFF; CDR3 DNA: TGCAGCGTTGACAGGGCAATCGCTTTCTTT
V gene: TRBV20-1; clone size: -; D gene: TRBD2; J gene: TRBJ2-5; CDR3 protein: CSASKGWGEGREPGEAQYF; CDR3 DNA: TGCAGTGCTAGTAAAGGATGGGGGGAGGGGCGGGAGCCGGGCGAGGCCCAGTACTTC
V gene: TRBV30; clone size: many; D gene: -; J gene: TRBJ1-2; CDR3 protein: CAWSVLGLNYGYTF; CDR3 DNA: TGTGCCTGGAGTGTACTCGGACTAAACTATGGCTACACCTTC
V gene: TRBV18; clone size: many; D gene: -; J gene: TRBJ1-6; CDR3 protein: CASSPTYSGNSPLHF; CDR3 DNA: TGTGCCAGCTCACCGACTTATTCGGGTAATTCACCCCTCCACTTT
V gene: TRBV20-1; clone size: -; D gene: -; J gene: TRBJ1-5; CDR3 protein: CSASTGSQPQHF; CDR3 DNA: TGCAGTGCCTCTACGGGGTCGCAGCCCCAGCATTTT
V gene: TRBV29-1; clone size: many; D gene: TRBD1; J gene: TRBJ1-5; CDR3 protein: CSVAGQNSNQPQHF; CDR3 DNA: TGCAGCGTCGCGGGACAGAATAGCAATCAGCCCCAGCATTTT
V gene: TRBV12-3/TRBV12-4; clone size: -; D gene: TRBD1; J gene: TRBJ1-2; CDR3 protein: CASSLGQLGANYGYTF; CDR3 DNA: TGTGCCAGCAGTTTGGGACAGCTCGGGGCTAACTATGGCTACACCTTC
V gene: TRBV6-1; clone size: many; D gene: -; J gene: TRBJ1-1; CDR3 protein: CASRMTENTEAFF; CDR3 DNA: TGTGCCAGCAGAATGACTGAGAACACTGAAGCTTTCTTT
V gene: TRBV28; clone size: -; D gene: -; J gene: TRBJ2-6; CDR3 protein: CASSLLGVAGANVLTF; CDR3 DNA: TGTGCCAGCAGTTTATTGGGGGTCGCTGGGGCCAACGTCCTGACTTTC
V gene: TRBV7-9; clone size: many; D gene: -; J gene: TRBJ2-1; CDR3 protein: CASSSGGTPYNEQFF; CDR3 DNA: TGTGCCAGCAGCTCCGGGGGTACCCCCTACAATGAGCAGTTCTTC
V gene: TRBV3-1; clone size: many; D gene: -; J gene: TRBJ2-5; CDR3 protein: CASSQDPRGSETQYF; CDR3 DNA: TGTGCCAGCAGCCAAGATCCCCGGGGGTCGGAGACCCAGTACTTC
V gene: TRBV20-1; clone size: many; D gene: -; J gene: TRBJ2-7; CDR3 protein: CSARGQGRVFEQYF; CDR3 DNA: TGCAGTGCTAGAGGCCAGGGCCGGGTATTCGAGCAGTACTTC
V gene: TRBV12-3/TRBV12-4; clone size: many; D gene: TRBD1; J gene: TRBJ1-2; CDR3 protein: CASRRGQGAYGYTF; CDR3 DNA: TGTGCCAGCAGACGGGGACAGGGAGCCTATGGCTACACCTTC
V gene: TRBV6-1; clone size: many; D gene: -; J gene: TRBJ2-5; CDR3 protein: CASSEIVGRGETQYF; CDR3 DNA: TGTGCCAGCAGTGAAATAGTGGGGAGAGGAGAGACCCAGTACTTC
V gene: TRBV5-1; clone size: -; D gene: -; J gene: TRBJ1-1; CDR3 protein: CASSLGAGINTDAFF; CDR3 DNA: TGCGCCAGCAGCTTGGGCGCAGGGATCAACACTGACGCTTTCTTT
V gene: TRBV10-2; clone size: many; D gene: -; J gene: TRBJ2-7; CDR3 protein: CASSKTGNHYEQYF; CDR3 DNA: TGCGCCAGCAGTAAAACAGGGAACCACTACGAGCAGTACTTC
V gene: TRBV6-2/TRBV6-3; clone size: many; D gene: TRBD2; J gene: TRBJ2-1; CDR3 protein: CASRHLAGVYNEQFF; CDR3 DNA: TGTGCCAGCAGACACCTAGCGGGAGTCTACAATGAGCAGTTCTTC
V gene: TRBV28; clone size: many; D gene: TRBD2; J gene: TRBJ2-7; CDR3 protein: CASSLLGLAGGSSYEQYF; CDR3 DNA: TGTGCCAGCAGTTTATTGGGACTAGCGGGGGGAAGCTCCTACGAGCAGTACTTC
V gene: TRBV5-1; clone size: many; D gene: TRBD1; J gene: TRBJ1-5; CDR3 protein: CASSAGTGSMSNQPQHF; CDR3 DNA: TGCGCCAGCAGCGCCGGGACAGGGTCTATGAGCAATCAGCCCCAGCATTTT
V gene: TRBV19; clone size: many; D gene: -; J gene: TRBJ2-7; CDR3 protein: CASKRQGYSGEQYF; CDR3 DNA: TGTGCCAGTAAACGGCAGGGGTACTCCGGCGAGCAGTACTTC
V gene: TRBV6-6; clone size: many; D gene: TRBD1; J gene: TRBJ2-2; CDR3 protein: CANSPRDRATGELFF; CDR3 DNA: TGTGCCAACTCACCTAGGGACAGGGCCACCGGGGAGCTGTTTTTT
V gene: TRBV10-2; clone size: many; D gene: -; J gene: TRBJ2-1; CDR3 protein: CASRKGLFNEQFF; CDR3 DNA: TGCGCCAGCAGGAAAGGACTATTCAATGAGCAGTTCTTC
V gene: TRBV11-2; clone size: many; D gene: -; J gene: TRBJ2-2; CDR3 protein: CASSLGLVNTGELFF; CDR3 DNA: TGTGCCAGCAGCTTAGGACTAGTGAACACCGGGGAGCTGTTTTTT
V gene: TRBV4-1; clone size: many; D gene: -; J gene: TRBJ2-2; CDR3 protein: CASSQVSDTGELFF; CDR3 DNA: TGCGCCAGCAGCCAAGTTTCAGACACCGGGGAGCTGTTTTTT
V gene: TRBV7-9; clone size: -; D gene: -; J gene: TRBJ2-1; CDR3 protein: CASSSTWGSVEQFF; CDR3 DNA: TGTGCCAGCAGCTCCACCTGGGGGTCTGTAGAGCAGTTCTTC
V gene: TRBV7-9; clone size: many; D gene: TRBD2; J gene: TRBJ2-3; CDR3 protein: CASSRTSVSTDTQYF; CDR3 DNA: TGTGCCAGCAGCCGGACTAGCGTGAGCACAGATACGCAGTATTTT
V gene: TRBV6-1; clone size: -; D gene: -; J gene: TRBJ2-6; CDR3 protein: CASNTGWSGANVLTF; CDR3 DNA: TGTGCCAGTAATACAGGGTGGTCTGGGGCCAACGTCCTGACCTTC
V gene: TRBV5-1; clone size: many; D gene: -; J gene: TRBJ2-7; CDR3 protein: CASSRSPTGFDEQYF; CDR3 DNA: TGCGCCAGCAGCCGCTCGCCCACAGGGTTCGACGAGCAGTACTTC
V gene: TRBV5-1; clone size: many; D gene: -; J gene: TRBJ2-7; CDR3 protein: CASSWDGEYEQYF; CDR3 DNA: TGCGCCAGCAGCTGGGACGGGGAGTACGAGCAGTACTTC
V gene: TRBV28; clone size: many; D gene: -; J gene: TRBJ1-2; CDR3 protein: CASRPTGRAYGYTF; CDR3 DNA: TGTGCCAGCAGACCTACAGGGAGGGCCTATGGCTACACCTTC
V gene: TRBV12-3/TRBV12-4; clone size: many; D gene: TRBD2; J gene: TRBJ2-7; CDR3 protein: CASSGTSGGSYEQYF; CDR3 DNA: TGTGCCAGCAGTGGAACTAGCGGGGGCTCCTACGAGCAGTACTTC
V gene: TRBV7-9; clone size: medium-sized; D gene: -; J gene: TRBJ2-1; CDR3 protein: CASRVPGLYNEQFF; CDR3 DNA: TGTGCCAGCAGAGTCCCGGGCCTCTACAATGAGCAGTTCTTC
V gene: TRBV20-1; clone size: many; D gene: -; J gene: TRBJ2-1; CDR3 protein: CSATEGYSYNEQFF; CDR3 DNA: TGCAGTGCTACAGAAGGGTACTCCTACAATGAGCAGTTCTTC
V gene: TRBV2; clone size: many; D gene: -; J gene: TRBJ1-4; CDR3 protein: CASTLNRATNEKRFF; CDR3 DNA: TGTGCCAGCACATTAAACCGAGCAACTAATGAAAAACGGTTTTTT
V gene: TRBV4-1; clone size: -; D gene: TRBD2; J gene: TRBJ2-7; CDR3 protein: CASSQGLAGTEQYF; CDR3 DNA: TGCGCCAGCAGCCAAGGACTAGCGGGGACCGAGCAGTACTTC
V gene: TRBV20-1; clone size: many; D gene: -; J gene: TRBJ1-5; CDR3 protein: CSARGDSERTNQPQHF; CDR3 DNA: TGCAGTGCTAGAGGGGACTCTGAACGGACCAATCAGCCCCAGCATTTT
V gene: TRBV11-3; clone size: -; D gene: TRBD1; J gene: TRBJ1-4; CDR3 protein: CASRRTGLNEKLFF; CDR3 DNA: TGTGCCAGCAGGAGGACAGGGCTTAATGAAAAACTGTTTTTT
V gene: TRBV20-1; clone size: few; D gene: TRBD2; J gene: TRBJ2-1; CDR3 protein: CSVVTAGGSYNEQFF; CDR3 DNA: TGCAGTGTTGTCACCGCGGGGGGCTCCTACAATGAGCAGTTCTTC
V gene: TRBV10-3; clone size: many; D gene: TRBD2; J gene: TRBJ2-5; CDR3 protein: CATTPTSGKETQYF; CDR3 DNA: TGTGCCACCACACCAACTAGCGGCAAAGAGACCCAGTACTTC
V gene: TRBV3-1; clone size: many; D gene: TRBD2; J gene: TRBJ2-3; CDR3 protein: CASSQDRLAGGLRPDTQYF; CDR3 DNA: TGTGCCAGCAGCCAAGATAGACTAGCGGGAGGGCTTAGACCGGATACGCAGTATTTT
V gene: TRBV20-1; clone size: many; D gene: TRBD2; J gene: TRBJ2-3; CDR3 protein: CSAPLGAGRPDTQYF; CDR3 DNA: TGCAGTGCTCCCCTAGGAGCGGGGCGACCAGATACGCAGTATTTT
V gene: TRBV7-9; clone size: many; D gene: -; J gene: TRBJ1-4; CDR3 protein: CASSLVSSGAEKLFF; CDR3 DNA: TGTGCCAGCAGCTTAGTTTCATCGGGCGCTGAAAAACTGTTTTTT
V gene: TRBV29-1; clone size: medium-sized; D gene: TRBD2; J gene: TRBJ2-1; CDR3 protein: CSVTAGVSYNEQFF; CDR3 DNA: TGCAGCGTTACGGCGGGAGTGTCCTACAATGAGCAGTTCTTC